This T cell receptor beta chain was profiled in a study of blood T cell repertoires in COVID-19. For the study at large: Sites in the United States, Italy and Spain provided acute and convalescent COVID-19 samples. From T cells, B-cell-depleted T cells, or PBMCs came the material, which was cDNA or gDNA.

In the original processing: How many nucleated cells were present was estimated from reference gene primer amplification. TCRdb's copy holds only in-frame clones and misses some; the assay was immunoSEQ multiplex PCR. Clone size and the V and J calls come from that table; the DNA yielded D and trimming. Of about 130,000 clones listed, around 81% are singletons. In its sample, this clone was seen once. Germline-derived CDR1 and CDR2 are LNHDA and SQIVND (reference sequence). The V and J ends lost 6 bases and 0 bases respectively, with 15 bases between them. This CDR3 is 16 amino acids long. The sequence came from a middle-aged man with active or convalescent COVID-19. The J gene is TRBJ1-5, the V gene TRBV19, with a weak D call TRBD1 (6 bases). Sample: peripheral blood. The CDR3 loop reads CASSVGTGISNQPQHF. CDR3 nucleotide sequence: TGTGCCAGTAGCGTGGGAACAGGGATTAGCAATCAGCCCCAGCATTTT.